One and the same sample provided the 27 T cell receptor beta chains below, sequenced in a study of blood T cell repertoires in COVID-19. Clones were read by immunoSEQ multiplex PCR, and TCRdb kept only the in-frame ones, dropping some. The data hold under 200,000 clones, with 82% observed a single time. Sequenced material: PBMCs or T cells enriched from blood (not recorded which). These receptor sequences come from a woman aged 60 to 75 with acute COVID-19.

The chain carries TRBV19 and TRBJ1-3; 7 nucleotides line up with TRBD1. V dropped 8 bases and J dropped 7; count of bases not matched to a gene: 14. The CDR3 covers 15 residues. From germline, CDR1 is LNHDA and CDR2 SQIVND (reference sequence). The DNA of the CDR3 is TGTGCCAGTGGACTGGACACTTTCAGGGGGAACACCATATATTTT. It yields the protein CASGLDTFRGNTIYF.

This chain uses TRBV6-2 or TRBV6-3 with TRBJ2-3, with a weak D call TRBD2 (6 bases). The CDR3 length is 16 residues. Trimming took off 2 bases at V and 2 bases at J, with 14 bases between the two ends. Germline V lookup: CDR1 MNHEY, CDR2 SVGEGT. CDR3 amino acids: CASSYALQRATDTQYF. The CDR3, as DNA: TGTGCCAGCAGTTACGCCCTACAGCGGGCCACAGATACGCAGTATTTT.

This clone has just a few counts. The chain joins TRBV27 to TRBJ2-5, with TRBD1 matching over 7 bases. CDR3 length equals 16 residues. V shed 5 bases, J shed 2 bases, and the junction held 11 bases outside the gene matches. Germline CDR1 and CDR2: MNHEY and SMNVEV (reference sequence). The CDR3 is CASSPLRWTGQETQYF. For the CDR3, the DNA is TGTGCCAGCAGTCCCCTCCGGTGGACAGGTCAAGAGACCCAGTACTTC.

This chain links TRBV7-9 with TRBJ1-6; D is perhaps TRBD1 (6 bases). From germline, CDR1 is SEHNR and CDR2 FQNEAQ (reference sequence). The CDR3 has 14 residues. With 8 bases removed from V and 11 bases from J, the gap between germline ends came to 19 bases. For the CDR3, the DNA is TGTGCCAGCCAGACTGGACAGTTTCCGACACCCCTCCACTTT. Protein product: CASQTGQFPTPLHF.

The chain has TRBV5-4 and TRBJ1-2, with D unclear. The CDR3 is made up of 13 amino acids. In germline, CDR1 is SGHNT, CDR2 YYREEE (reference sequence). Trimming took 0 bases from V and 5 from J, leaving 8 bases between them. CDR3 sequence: CASSLGQKYGYTF. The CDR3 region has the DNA TGTGCCAGCAGCTTGGGGCAGAAGTATGGCTACACCTTC.

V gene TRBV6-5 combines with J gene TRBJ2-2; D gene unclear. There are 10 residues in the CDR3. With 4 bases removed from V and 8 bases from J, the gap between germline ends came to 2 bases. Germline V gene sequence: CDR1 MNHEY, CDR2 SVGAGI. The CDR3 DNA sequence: TGTGCCAGCAGTTTAGGGGAGCTGTTTTTT. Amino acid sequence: CASSLGELFF.

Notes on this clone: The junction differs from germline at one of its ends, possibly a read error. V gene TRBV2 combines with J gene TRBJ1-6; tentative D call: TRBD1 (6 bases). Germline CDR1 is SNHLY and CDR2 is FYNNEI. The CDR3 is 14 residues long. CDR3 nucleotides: TGTGCCAGCAGGAGACAGGCTTCGAACTCACCCTTCCACTTT. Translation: CASRRQASNSPFHF.

The CDR3 loop reads CASSNGASGQETQYF. The DNA of the CDR3 is TGTGCCAGCAGTAATGGGGCTAGCGGCCAAGAGACCCAGTACTTC. The chain uses TRBV11-3 and TRBJ2-5; 7 bases are a match to TRBD2. V was pared by 6 bases and J by 1 base, with 8 bases of the junction left unmatched. CDR3 length: 15 amino acids. Germline V gives CDR1 SGHNT, CDR2 YENEEA.

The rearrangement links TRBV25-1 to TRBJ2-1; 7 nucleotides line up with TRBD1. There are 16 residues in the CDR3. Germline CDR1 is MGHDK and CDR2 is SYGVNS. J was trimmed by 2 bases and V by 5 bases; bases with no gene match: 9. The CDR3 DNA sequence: TGTGCCAGCAGTATCGAAGGGGGCAGAGCCTACAATGAGCAGTTCTTC. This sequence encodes CASSIEGGRAYNEQFF.

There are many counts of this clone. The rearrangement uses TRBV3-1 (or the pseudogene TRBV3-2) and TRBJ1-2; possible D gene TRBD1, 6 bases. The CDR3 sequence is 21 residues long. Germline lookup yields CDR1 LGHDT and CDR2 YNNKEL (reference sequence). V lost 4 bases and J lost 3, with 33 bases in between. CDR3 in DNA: TGTGCCAGCAGCCCAATACGGGACACCCTCCCCCAGGTCACCGTGGACTATGGCTACACCTTC. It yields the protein CASSPIRDTLPQVTVDYGYTF.

CDR3 coding DNA: TGTGCCAGCAGTTTAAGTTTTAGGGGCAGGCCAAAGCCCCTCCACTTT. Translation: CASSLSFRGRPKPLHF. The rearrangement links TRBV28 to TRBJ1-6; D might be TRBD1 (5 bases). This CDR3 has 16 amino acids. Germline V lookup: CDR1 MDHEN, CDR2 SYDVKM. Trimming pared 2 bases from V and 13 bases from J, leaving 21 bases between.

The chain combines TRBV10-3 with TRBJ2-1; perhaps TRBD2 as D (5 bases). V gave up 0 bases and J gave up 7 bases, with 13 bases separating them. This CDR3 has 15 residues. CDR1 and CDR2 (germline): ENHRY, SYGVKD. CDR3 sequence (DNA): TGTGCCATCAGTGAGTCCGGGGATATTCTAAATGAGCAGTTCTTC. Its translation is CAISESGDILNEQFF.

The CDR3 loop is CASSDGQGSSPLHF. The CDR3 coding sequence is TGTGCCAGCAGTGACGGGCAGGGTAGTTCACCCCTCCACTTT. V is TRBV2 and J is TRBJ1-6, with a possible D match to TRBD1 (5 bases). The ends were cut back, 3 bases at V and 9 bases at J, with 12 bases in the middle. This CDR3 comprises 14 residues. The germline V gene encodes CDR1 SNHLY and CDR2 FYNNEI.

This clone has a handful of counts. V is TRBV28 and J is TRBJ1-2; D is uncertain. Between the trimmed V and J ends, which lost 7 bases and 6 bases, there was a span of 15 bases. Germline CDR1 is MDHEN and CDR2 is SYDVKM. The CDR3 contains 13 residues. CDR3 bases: TGTGCCAGCATCGAGGGAGTAGGGAATGGCTACACCTTC. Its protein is CASIEGVGNGYTF.

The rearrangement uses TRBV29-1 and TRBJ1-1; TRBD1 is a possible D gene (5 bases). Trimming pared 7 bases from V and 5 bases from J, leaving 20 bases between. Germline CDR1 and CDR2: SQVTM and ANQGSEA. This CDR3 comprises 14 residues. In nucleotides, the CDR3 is TGCAGCGCGGGGCAGGGCGGTGCGGGAACTGAAGCTTTCTTT. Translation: CSAGQGGAGTEAFF.

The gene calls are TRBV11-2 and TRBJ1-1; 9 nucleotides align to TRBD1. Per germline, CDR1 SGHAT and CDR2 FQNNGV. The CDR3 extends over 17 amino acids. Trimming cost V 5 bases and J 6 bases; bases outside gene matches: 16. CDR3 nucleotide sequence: TGTGCCAGCAGCCCGCATCTGAACCCGGGACAGGGCTCTGAAGCTTTCTTT. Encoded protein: CASSPHLNPGQGSEAFF. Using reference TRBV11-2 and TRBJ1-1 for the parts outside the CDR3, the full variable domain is EAGVAQSPRYKIIEKRQSVAFWCNPISGHATLYWYQQILGQGPKLLIQFQNNGVVDDSQLPKDRFSAERLKGVDSTLKIQPAKLEDSAVYLCASSPHLNPGQGSEAFFGQGTRLTVV.

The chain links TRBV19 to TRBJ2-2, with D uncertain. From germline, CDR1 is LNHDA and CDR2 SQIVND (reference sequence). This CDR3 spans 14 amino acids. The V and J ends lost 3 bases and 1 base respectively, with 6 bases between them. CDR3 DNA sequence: TGTGCCAGTAGTATCTCCCTGAACACCGGGGAGCTGTTTTTT. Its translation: CASSISLNTGELFF.

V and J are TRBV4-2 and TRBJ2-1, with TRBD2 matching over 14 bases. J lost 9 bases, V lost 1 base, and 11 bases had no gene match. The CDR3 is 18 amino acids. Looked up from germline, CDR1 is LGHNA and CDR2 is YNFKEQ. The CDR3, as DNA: TGTGCCAGCAGCCAAGGGGCCCTCGGGACTAGCGGGAGTGGTGAGCAGTTCTTC. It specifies CASSQGALGTSGSGEQFF.

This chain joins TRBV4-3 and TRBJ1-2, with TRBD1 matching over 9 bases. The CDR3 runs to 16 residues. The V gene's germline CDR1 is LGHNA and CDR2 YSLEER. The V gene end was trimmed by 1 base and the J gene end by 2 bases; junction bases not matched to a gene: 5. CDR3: CASSQAGTGYNYGYTF. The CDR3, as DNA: TGCGCCAGCAGCCAAGCCGGGACAGGGTACAACTATGGCTACACCTTC.

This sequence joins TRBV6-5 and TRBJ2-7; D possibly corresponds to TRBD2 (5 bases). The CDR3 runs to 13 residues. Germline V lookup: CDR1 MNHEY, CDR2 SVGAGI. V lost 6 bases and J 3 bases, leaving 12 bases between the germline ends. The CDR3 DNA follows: TGTGCCAGCAGGAGGGCCGTGGACTACGAGCAGTACTTC. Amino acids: CASRRAVDYEQYF.

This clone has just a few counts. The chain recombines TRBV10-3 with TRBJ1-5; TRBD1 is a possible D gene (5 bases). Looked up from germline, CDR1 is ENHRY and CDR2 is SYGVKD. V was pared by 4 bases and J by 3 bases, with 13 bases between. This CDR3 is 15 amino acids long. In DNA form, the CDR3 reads TGTGCCATCAGTGGTGCCAGGGAAGACAATCAGCCCCAGCATTTT. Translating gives CAISGAREDNQPQHF.

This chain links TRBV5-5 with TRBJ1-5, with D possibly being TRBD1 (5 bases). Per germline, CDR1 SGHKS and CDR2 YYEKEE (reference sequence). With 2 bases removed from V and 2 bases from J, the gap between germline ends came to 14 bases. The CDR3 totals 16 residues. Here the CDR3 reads CASSFRLGEGNQPQHF. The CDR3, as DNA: TGTGCCAGCAGCTTCCGTCTGGGGGAGGGCAATCAGCCCCAGCATTTT. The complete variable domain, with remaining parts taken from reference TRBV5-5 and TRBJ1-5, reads DAGVTQSPTHLIKTRGQQVTLRCSPISGHKSVSWYQQVLGQGPQFIFQYYEKEERGRGNFPDRFSARQFPNYSSELNVNALLLGDSALYLCASSFRLGEGNQPQHFGDGTRLSIL.

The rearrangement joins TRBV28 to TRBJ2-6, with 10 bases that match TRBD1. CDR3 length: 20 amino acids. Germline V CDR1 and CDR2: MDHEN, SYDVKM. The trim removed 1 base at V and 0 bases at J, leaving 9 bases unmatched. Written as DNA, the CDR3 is TGTGCCAGCAGTTTATCGACAGGGGGCGGTTTCGTCTCTGGGGCCAACGTCCTGACTTTC. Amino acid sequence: CASSLSTGGGFVSGANVLTF.

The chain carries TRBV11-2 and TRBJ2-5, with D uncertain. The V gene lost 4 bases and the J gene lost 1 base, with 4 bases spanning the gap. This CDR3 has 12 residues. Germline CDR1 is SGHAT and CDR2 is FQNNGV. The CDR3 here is CASSSSQETQYF. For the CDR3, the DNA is TGTGCCAGCAGCTCCTCCCAAGAGACCCAGTACTTC.

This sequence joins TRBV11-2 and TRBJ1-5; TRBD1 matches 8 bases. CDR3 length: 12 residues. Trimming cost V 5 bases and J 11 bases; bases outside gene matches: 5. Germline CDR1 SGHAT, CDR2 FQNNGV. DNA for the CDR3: TGTGCCAGCAGCGGACAGGGTGCGGCCCAGCATTTT. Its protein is CASSGQGAAQHF.

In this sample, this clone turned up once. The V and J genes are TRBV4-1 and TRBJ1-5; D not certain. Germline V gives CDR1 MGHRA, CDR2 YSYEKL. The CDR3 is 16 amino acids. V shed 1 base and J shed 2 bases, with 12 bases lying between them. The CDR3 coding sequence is TGCGCCAGCAGCCAAGGCCCCGTTGAGGGCAATCAGCCCCAGCATTTT. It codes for CASSQGPVEGNQPQHF.

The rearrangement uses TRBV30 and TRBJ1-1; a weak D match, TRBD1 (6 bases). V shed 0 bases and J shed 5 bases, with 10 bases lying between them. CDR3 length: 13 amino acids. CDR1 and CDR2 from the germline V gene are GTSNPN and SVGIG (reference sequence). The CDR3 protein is CAWSVTGSTEAFF. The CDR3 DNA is TGTGCCTGGAGTGTCACAGGGTCTACTGAAGCTTTCTTT.